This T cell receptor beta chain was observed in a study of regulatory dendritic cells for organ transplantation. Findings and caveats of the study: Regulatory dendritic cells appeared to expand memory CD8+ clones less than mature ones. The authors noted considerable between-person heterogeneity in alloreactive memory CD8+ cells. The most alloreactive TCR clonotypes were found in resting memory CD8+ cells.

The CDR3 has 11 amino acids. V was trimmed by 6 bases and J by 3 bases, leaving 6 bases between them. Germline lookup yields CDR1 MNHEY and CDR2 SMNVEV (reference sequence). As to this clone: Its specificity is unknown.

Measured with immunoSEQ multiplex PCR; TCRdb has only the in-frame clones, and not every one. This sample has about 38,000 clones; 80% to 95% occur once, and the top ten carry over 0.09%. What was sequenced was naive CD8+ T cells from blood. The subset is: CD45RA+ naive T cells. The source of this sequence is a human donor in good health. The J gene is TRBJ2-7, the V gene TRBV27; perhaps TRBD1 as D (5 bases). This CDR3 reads CASRGVYEQYF. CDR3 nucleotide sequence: TGTGCCAGCAGAGGGGTCTACGAGCAGTACTTC.